This TCR beta chain came from a study of blood T cell repertoires in COVID-19. Study context: COVID-19 samples collected from the United States, Italy and Spain covered acute and convalescent phases. T cells, B-cell-depleted T cells, or PBMCs provided the cDNA or gDNA that served as material.

As originally analysed: Estimated nucleated cell counts came from reference gene primer amplification. The table came from immunoSEQ multiplex PCR; TCRdb's copy has only in-frame clones and leaves some out. The DNA was the basis for D and trimming; V, J and clone size are from that table. The sample has some 70,000 clones; approximately 83% are singletons. The germline V gene encodes CDR1 LGHNA and CDR2 YSLEER. V was pared by 4 bases and J by 5 bases, with 18 bases between. The CDR3 covers 15 residues. V gene TRBV4-3 combines with J gene TRBJ2-7, with a possible D match to TRBD1 (5 bases). The sequencing sample was made of peripheral blood. The receptor was derived from a man of 80 years or more with acute or convalescent COVID-19. The CDR3 region is CASSPSEPDSHEQYF. In DNA form, the CDR3 reads TGCGCCAGCAGCCCAAGCGAACCAGACAGTCACGAGCAGTACTTC.